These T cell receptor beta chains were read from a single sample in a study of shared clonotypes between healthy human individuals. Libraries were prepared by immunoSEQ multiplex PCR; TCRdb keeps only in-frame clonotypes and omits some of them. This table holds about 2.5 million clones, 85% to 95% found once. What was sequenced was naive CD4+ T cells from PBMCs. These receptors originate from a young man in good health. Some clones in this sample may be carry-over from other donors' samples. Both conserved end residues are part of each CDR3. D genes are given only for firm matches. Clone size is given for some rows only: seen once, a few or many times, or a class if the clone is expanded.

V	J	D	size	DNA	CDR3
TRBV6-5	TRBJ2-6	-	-	TGTTCCTGCAGGGGCTCTGGGGCCAACGTCCTGACTTTC	CSCRGSGANVLTF
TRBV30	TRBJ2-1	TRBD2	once	TGTGCCTGGAGCTCCAAACTAGCGGGAACGTACAATGAGCAGTTCTTC	CAWSSKLAGTYNEQFF
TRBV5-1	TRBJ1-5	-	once	TGCGCCAGCAGCTTGGCCGGGACGTTTTATCAGCCCCAGCATTTT	CASSLAGTFYQPQHF
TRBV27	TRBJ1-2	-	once	TGTGCCAGCAGTCAAAGACAGGTAAGAGGGTGGTACACCTTC	CASSQRQVRGWYTF
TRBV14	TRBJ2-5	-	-	TGTGCCAGCAGCCAAGATTTGACTAGACAAGAGACCCAGTACTTC	CASSQDLTRQETQYF
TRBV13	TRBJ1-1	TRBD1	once	TGTGCCAGCAGCTTAGGCGGACAGGGGATCCCTGAAGCTTTCTTT	CASSLGGQGIPEAFF
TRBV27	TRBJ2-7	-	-	TGTGCCAGCAGTTTAGGTTTGGTTACGGGGTCTGCGGAGCAGTACTTC	CASSLGLVTGSAEQYF
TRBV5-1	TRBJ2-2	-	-	TGCGCCAGCAGCTTGGGGGGGAACACCGGGGAGCTGTTTTTT	CASSLGGNTGELFF
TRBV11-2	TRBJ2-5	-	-	TGTGCCAGCAGCCCCGGGGTGAGCCAAAAACATAAAGAGACCCAGTACTTC	CASSPGVSQKHKETQYF
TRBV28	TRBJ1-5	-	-	TGTGCCAGCAGTTGGGGGCAGCCCCAGCATTTT	CASSWGQPQHF
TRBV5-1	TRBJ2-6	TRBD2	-	TGCGCCAGCAGCCTAGGTATTCTAGCGGGAGGGCCATACGGGGCCAACGTCCTGACTTTC	CASSLGILAGGPYGANVLTF
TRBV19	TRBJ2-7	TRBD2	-	TGTGCCAGTAGAATCTCGGGGCTAGCGGGGACCTACGAGCAGTACTTC	CASRISGLAGTYEQYF
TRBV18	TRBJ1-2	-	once	TGTGCCAGCTCACAGGGGTACTATGGCTACACCTTC	CASSQGYYGYTF
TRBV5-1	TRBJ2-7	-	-	TGCGCCAGCAGCTTGACCCAATTCAGCGTGCAGTACTTC	CASSLTQFSVQYF
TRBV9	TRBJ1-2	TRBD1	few	TGTGCCAGCAGTAAAATCGGACAGGGAGTAAGCTATGGCTACACCTTC	CASSKIGQGVSYGYTF
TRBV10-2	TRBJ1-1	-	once	TGCGCCCCCCCCGGGATAGGTGAAGCTTTCTTT	CAPPGIGEAFF
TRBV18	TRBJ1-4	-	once	TGTGCCAGCTCAAAAAACAGGGATGAAAAACTGTTTTTT	CASSKNRDEKLFF
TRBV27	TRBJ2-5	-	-	TGTGCCAGCAGAGCAGGCTGGGAAGAGACCCAGTACTTC	CASRAGWEETQYF
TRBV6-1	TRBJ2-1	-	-	TGTGCCAGCAGTGAATCTTGGGGGCTTGAGCAGTTCTTC	CASSESWGLEQFF
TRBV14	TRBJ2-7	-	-	TGTGCCAGCAGCTCGCTAACAGGGAACTACGAGCAGTACTTC	CASSSLTGNYEQYF
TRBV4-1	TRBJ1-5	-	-	TGCGCCAGCAGCCAGCCCATGCGGGGAGAGCCCCAGCATTTT	CASSQPMRGEPQHF
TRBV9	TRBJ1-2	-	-	TGTGCCAGCAGCGTAGAAGGGCGGGCCCAGTCTGGCTACACCTTC	CASSVEGRAQSGYTF
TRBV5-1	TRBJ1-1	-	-	TGCGCCAGCACCTCCGGGGGAGGGAACACTGAAGCTTTCTTT	CASTSGGGNTEAFF
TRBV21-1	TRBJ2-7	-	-	TGTGCCAGCAGCAAACACGACATGGAATACTACGAGCAGTACTTC	CASSKHDMEYYEQYF
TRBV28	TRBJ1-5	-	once	TGTGCCAGCAGTTTTTCGGGGATGGCCCAGCCCCAGCATTTT	CASSFSGMAQPQHF
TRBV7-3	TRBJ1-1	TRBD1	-	TGTGCCAGCAGCCCGGGACAGATGAACGCTGAAGCTTTCTTT	CASSPGQMNAEAFF
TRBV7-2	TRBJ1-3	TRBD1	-	TGTGCCAGCAGCCCCCGAGGGGGCAGCTCTGGAAACACCATATATTTT	CASSPRGGSSGNTIYF
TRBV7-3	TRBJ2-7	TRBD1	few	TGTGCCAGCAGCTCCGGACGGACAGGGCGGTACGAGCAGTACTTC	CASSSGRTGRYEQYF
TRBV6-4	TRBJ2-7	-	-	TGTGCCAGCAGTAATGTGGAACAGTACTTC	CASSNVEQYF
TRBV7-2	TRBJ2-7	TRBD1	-	TGTGCCACCCGACAGGGGAGTAACGAGCAGTACTTC	CATRQGSNEQYF
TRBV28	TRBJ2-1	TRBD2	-	TGTGCCAGCAGTTTATTAAGGACTAGCGGGTGGGGCAATGAGCAGTTCTTC	CASSLLRTSGWGNEQFF
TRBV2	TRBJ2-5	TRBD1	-	TGTGCCAGCAGGTCAGGGGGCGCTGAGGAGACCCAGTACTTC	CASRSGGAEETQYF
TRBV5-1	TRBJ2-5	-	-	TGCGCCAGCAGCTTATGGTCTGGGACAGAGACCCAGTACTTC	CASSLWSGTETQYF
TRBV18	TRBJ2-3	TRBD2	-	TGTGCCAGCTCACGCCTGGGGGGACTAGCGTCTAGCACAGATACGCAGTATTTT	CASSRLGGLASSTDTQYF
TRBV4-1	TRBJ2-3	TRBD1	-	TGCGCCAGCGGGGACAGACTCTCAGATACGCAGTATTTT	CASGDRLSDTQYF
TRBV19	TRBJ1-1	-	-	TGTGCCAGTAGTGAATGGACACGGCCGAACACTGAAGCTTTCTTT	CASSEWTRPNTEAFF
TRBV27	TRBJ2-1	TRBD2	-	TGTGCCAGCAGGGACCGAGGACTAGCGGGAGCCATTAGCTCCTACAATGAGCAGTTCTTC	CASRDRGLAGAISSYNEQFF
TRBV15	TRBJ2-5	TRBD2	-	TGTGCCACCAGCGTGCTAGCGGGTAAAGAGACCCAGTACTTC	CATSVLAGKETQYF
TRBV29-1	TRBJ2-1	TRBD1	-	TGCAGCGTTGATCCTTCTCCGGGACAGGGTAAGAATGAGCAGTTCTTC	CSVDPSPGQGKNEQFF
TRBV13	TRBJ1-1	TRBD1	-	TGTGCCAGCAGCTCCATCCGACAGGGAGGGCACACTGAAGCTTTCTTT	CASSSIRQGGHTEAFF
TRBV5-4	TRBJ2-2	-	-	TGTGCCAGCAGCTTGCCCGCCAGGGGCACCGGGGAGCTGTTTTTT	CASSLPARGTGELFF
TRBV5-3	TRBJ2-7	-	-	TGTGCCAGAAGCTTGCGCTGGGCGGCTCGGGACGAGCAGTACTTC	CARSLRWAARDEQYF
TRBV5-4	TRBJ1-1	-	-	TGTGCCAGCAGTGCGGGACTCCGGAACACTGAAGCTTTCTTT	CASSAGLRNTEAFF
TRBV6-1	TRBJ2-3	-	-	TGTGCCAGCATGGATAGAACGTTGGATACGCAGTATTTT	CASMDRTLDTQYF
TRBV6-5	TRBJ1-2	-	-	TGTGCCAGCAGTTACTCGGACTCGACTTTTTATGGCTACACCTTC	CASSYSDSTFYGYTF